One sample yielded the 5 T cell receptor beta chains listed below, sequenced in a study of blood T cell repertoires in COVID-19. The assay was immunoSEQ multiplex PCR, and TCRdb's table has in-frame clones only and misses some. Altogether approximately 190,000 clones are present, roughly 91% being singletons, with the ten largest covering around 6%. Sequenced input: peripheral blood. Receptor source: a man aged 40-49 years with active or convalescent COVID-19.

The chain employs TRBV7-2 and TRBJ1-1; 7 bases agree with TRBD1. V gave up 1 base and J gave up 0 bases; unmatched junction bases: 8. This CDR3 comprises 17 residues. Germline V gives CDR1 SGHTA, CDR2 FQGNSA. DNA for the CDR3: TGTGCCAGCAGCTTAGGGCAGGGGGGAATCATGAACACTGAAGCTTTCTTT. Residues: CASSLGQGGIMNTEAFF.

This chain uses TRBV29-1 with TRBJ2-1; 11 bases match TRBD2. The CDR3 length is 16 residues. Germline assignment: CDR1 SQVTM and CDR2 ANQGSEA. J was trimmed by 2 bases and V by 5 bases; bases with no gene match: 8. The CDR3 here is CSVTTSGAPTYNEQFF. DNA of the CDR3: TGCAGCGTTACGACTAGCGGGGCACCCACCTACAATGAGCAGTTCTTC.

The rearrangement uses TRBV9 and TRBJ2-3; D perhaps matches TRBD2 (5 bases). The CDR3 runs to 17 residues. The V end was cut by 3 bases, the J end by 2 bases, with 19 bases between. CDR1 SGDLS and CDR2 YYNGEE come from the germline V gene. CDR3 residues: CASSGGREQRFTDTQYF. DNA for the CDR3: TGTGCCAGCAGCGGAGGCCGGGAACAGCGATTCACAGATACGCAGTATTTT.

The chain recombines TRBV21-1 with TRBJ2-5; the table names TRBD2, a call not compared with the DNA. TRBV21-1 is a recognized pseudogene. The CDR3 loop spans 15 amino acids. Here the CDR3 reads CASSKGVAGVKTQYF. Here the CDR3 DNA reads TGTGCCAGCAGCAAGGGGGTAGCGGGAGTTAAGACCCAGTACTTC.

This clone was recorded only once. The V and J genes are TRBV6-2 or TRBV6-3 and TRBJ2-1; 12 bases align to TRBD2. Germline trimming cut 0 bases from V and 7 bases from J; bases unmatched to any gene: 10. The CDR3 is 18 amino acids. In germline, CDR1 is MNHEY, CDR2 SVGEGT. CDR3 in amino acids: CASSYSTSGGQRWNEQFF. The DNA for the CDR3 is TGTGCCAGCAGTTACTCGACTAGCGGGGGACAACGATGGAATGAGCAGTTCTTC.